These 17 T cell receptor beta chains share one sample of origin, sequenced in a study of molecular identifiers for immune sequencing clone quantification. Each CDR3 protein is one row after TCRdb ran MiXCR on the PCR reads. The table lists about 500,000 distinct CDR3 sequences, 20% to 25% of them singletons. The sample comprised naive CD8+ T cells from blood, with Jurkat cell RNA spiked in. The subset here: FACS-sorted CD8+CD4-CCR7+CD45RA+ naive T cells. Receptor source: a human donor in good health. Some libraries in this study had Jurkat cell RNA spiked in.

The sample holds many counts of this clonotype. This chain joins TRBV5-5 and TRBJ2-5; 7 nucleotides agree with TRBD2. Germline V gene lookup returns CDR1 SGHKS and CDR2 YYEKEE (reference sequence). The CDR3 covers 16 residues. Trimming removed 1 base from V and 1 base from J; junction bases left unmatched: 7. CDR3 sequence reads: CASSLKAGRGQETQYF. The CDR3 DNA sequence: TGTGCCAGCAGCTTGAAGGCAGGGAGGGGCCAAGAGACCCAGTACTTC.

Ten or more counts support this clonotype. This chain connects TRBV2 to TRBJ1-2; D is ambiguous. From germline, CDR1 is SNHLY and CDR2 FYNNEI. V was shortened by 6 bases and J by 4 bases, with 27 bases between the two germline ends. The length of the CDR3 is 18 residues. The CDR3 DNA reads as TGTGCCAGCAGCAAGCACATTTCGGAGGGCAGCTTGCCCTATGGCTACACCTTC. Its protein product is CASSKHISEGSLPYGYTF.

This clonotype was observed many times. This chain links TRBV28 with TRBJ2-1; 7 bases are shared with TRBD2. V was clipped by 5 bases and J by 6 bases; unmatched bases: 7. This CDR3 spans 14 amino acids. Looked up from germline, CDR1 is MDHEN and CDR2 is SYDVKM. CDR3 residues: CASSPREASNEQFF. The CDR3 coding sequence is TGTGCCAGCAGTCCCCGGGAGGCCAGCAATGAGCAGTTCTTC.

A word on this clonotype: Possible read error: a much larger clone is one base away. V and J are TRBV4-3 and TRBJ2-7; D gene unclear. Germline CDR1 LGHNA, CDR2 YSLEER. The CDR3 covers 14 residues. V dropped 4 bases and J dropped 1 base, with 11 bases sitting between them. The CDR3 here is CASSRDLPSYEQYF. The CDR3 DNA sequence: TGCGCCAGCAGCCGAGATCTTCCGTCCTACGAGCAGTACTTC.

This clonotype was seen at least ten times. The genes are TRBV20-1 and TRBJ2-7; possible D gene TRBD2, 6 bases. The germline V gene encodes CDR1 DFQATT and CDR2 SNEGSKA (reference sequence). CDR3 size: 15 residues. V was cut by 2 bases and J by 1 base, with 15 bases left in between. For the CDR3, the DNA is TGCAGTGCTAGACCGCGGGCGGGGTCGTCCTACGAGCAGTACTTC. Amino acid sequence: CSARPRAGSSYEQYF.

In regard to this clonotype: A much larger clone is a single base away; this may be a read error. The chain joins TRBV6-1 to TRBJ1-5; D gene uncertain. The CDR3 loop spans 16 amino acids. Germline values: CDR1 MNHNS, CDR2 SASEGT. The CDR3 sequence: CASSESIWGGNKPQHF. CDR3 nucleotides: TGTGCCAGCAGTGAATCTATTTGGGGTGGCAATAAGCCCCAGCATTTT.

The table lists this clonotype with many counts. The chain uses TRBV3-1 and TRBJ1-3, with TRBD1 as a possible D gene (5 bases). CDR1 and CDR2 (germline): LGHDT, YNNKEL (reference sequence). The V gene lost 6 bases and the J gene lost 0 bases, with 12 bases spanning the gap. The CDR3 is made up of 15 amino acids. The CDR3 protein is CASSNQGHSGNTIYF. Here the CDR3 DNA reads TGTGCCAGCAGTAATCAGGGCCACTCTGGAAACACCATATATTTT. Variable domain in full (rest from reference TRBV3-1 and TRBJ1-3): DTAVSQTPKYLVTQMGNDKSIKCEQNLGHDTMYWYKQDSKKFLKIMFSYNNKELIINETVPNRFSPKSPDKAHLNLHINSLELGDSAVYFCASSNQGHSGNTIYFGEGSWLTVV.

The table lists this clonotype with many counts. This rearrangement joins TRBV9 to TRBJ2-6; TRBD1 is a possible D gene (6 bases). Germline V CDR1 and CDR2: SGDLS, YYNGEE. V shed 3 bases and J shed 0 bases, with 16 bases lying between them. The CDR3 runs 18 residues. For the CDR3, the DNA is TGTGCCAGCAGCGATTCGACAGGTACCGTCTCTGGGGCCAACGTCCTGACTTTC. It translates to CASSDSTGTVSGANVLTF.

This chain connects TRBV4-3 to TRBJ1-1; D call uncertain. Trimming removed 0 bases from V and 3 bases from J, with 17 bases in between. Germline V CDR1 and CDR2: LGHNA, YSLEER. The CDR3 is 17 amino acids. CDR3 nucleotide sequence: TGCGCCAGCAGCCAAGATCTGGGCCGCGATGGGGACACTGAAGCTTTCTTT. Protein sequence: CASSQDLGRDGDTEAFF.

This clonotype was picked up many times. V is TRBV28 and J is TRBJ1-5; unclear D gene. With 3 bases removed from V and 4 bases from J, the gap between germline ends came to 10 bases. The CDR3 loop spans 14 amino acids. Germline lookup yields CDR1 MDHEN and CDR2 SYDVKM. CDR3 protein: CASSLRLGNQPQHF. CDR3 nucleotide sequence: TGTGCCAGCAGTTTGAGGTTAGGAAATCAGCCCCAGCATTTT.

CDR3: CASSQDRDRANYGYTF. DNA for the CDR3: TGCGCCAGCAGCCAAGATCGAGACAGAGCTAACTATGGCTACACCTTC. The rearrangement uses TRBV4-3 and TRBJ1-2; TRBD1 might be the D (5 bases). The V gene's germline CDR1 is LGHNA and CDR2 YSLEER. The CDR3 loop spans 16 amino acids. V gave up 0 bases and J gave up 0 bases, with 11 bases separating them.

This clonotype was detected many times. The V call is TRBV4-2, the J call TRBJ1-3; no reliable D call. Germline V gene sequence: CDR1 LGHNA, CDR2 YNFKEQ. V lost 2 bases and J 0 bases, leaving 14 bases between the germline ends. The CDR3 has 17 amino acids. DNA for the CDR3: TGTGCCAGCAGCCAAACCCGGGGATTGGTCTCTGGAAACACCATATATTTT. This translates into CASSQTRGLVSGNTIYF.

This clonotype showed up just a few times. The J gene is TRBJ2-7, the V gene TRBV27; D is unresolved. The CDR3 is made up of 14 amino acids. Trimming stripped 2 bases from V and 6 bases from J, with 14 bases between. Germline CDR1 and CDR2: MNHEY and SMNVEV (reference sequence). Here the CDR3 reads CASSLTWTPSEQYF. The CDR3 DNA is TGTGCCAGCAGTTTAACTTGGACCCCATCCGAGCAGTACTTC.

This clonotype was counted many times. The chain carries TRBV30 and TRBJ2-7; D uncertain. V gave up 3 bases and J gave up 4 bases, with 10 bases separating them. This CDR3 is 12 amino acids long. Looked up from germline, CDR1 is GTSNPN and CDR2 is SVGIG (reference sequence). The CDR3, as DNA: TGTGCCTGGAGCGGGTCGATGTACGAGCAGTACTTC. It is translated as CAWSGSMYEQYF.

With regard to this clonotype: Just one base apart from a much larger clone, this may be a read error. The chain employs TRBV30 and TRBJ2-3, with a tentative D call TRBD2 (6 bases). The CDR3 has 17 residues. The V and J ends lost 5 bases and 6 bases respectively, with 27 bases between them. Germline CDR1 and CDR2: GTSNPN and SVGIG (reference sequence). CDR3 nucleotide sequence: TGTGCCTGGGACGCCATCGGGACTGGCGACTTTTCCGATACGCAGTATTTT. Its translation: CAWDAIGTGDFSDTQYF. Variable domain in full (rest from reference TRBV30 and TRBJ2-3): SQTIHQWPATLVQPVGSPLSLECTVEGTSNPNLYWYRQAAGRGLQLLFYSVGIGQISSEVPQNLSASRPQDRQFILSSKKLLLSDSGFYLCAWDAIGTGDFSDTQYFGPGTRLTVL.

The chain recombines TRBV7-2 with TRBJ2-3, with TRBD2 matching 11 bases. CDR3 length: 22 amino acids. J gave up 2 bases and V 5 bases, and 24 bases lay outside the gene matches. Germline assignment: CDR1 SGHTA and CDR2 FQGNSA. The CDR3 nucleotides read TGTGCCAGCAGCCTCCGGGACCCCCGAGGGACCCTTAGCGGGGGGGACACAGATACGCAGTATTTT. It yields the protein CASSLRDPRGTLSGGDTDTQYF.

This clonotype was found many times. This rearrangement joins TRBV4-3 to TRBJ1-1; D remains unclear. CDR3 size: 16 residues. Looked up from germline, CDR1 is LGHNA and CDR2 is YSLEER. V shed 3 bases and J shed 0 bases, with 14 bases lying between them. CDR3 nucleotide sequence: TGCGCCAGCAGCCACGGCGGCGGATTTATGAACACTGAAGCTTTCTTT. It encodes CASSHGGGFMNTEAFF.